These 29 T cell receptor beta chains were sequenced from one sample in a study of Ad26.COV2.S vaccination and SARS-CoV-2 variants. Treatment here: around 19 received Ad26.COV2.S at low or high dose, single or two shots; about five received placebo; per-sample allocation not given. Specimens were obtained on day 63 following the first vaccine or placebo injection. Profiled with immunoSEQ multiplex PCR; TCRdb holds only in-frame clones, not every one. The repertoire holds some 460,000 clones, roughly nine tenths seen once, with roughly 1.7% in the top ten. Material: peripheral blood, obtained in a trial of Ad26.COV2.S vaccine versus placebo. Receptors were obtained from a person between 18 and 65 years old who received the Ad26.COV2.S COVID-19 vaccine or a placebo.

J is TRBJ2-7 and V is TRBV6-2 or TRBV6-3; TRBD1 agrees at 7 bases. Germline loops: CDR1 MNHEY, CDR2 SVGEGT. The CDR3 sequence is 17 residues long. The V gene end was trimmed by 1 base and the J gene end by 2 bases; junction bases not matched to a gene: 11. Written as DNA, the CDR3 is TGTGCCAGCAGTTACTACCGACGACAGGGAACCCCCTACGAGCAGTACTTC. This encodes CASSYYRRQGTPYEQYF.

This clone was found once. The chain links TRBV27 to TRBJ1-6, with D perhaps matching TRBD1 (5 bases). This CDR3 region has 19 residues. The ends were cut back, 5 bases at V and 0 bases at J, with 20 bases in the middle. Looked up from germline, CDR1 is MNHEY and CDR2 is SMNVEV (reference sequence). The DNA of the CDR3 is TGTGCCAGCAGTCCCGTTTGGCTAAAGGGGAGCTCCTATAATTCACCCCTCCACTTT. Residues: CASSPVWLKGSSYNSPLHF.

This clone was detected a few times. CDR3 bases: TGTGCCAGCAGTTTAAGGGGCAGGGGGGACGAGCAGTACTTC. Amino acids: CASSLRGRGDEQYF. The J gene is TRBJ2-7, the V gene TRBV27, with D perhaps TRBD1 (7 bases). Germline assignment: CDR1 MNHEY and CDR2 SMNVEV (reference sequence). The ends were cut back, 2 bases at V and 5 bases at J, with 13 bases in the middle. This CDR3 contains 14 residues.

The chain employs TRBV7-9 and TRBJ2-3; 13 bases agree with TRBD2. Germline lookup yields CDR1 SEHNR and CDR2 FQNEAQ (reference sequence). This CDR3 has 17 residues. Trimming took 5 bases from V and 3 from J; bases not matched to a gene: 8. The CDR3 sequence: CASSRGLAGLRTDTQYF. In DNA, the CDR3 is TGTGCCAGCAGCAGGGGACTAGCGGGACTAAGAACAGATACGCAGTATTTT. Full variable domain (rest looked up from reference TRBV7-9 and TRBJ2-3): DTGVSQNPRHKITKRGQNVTFRCDPISEHNRLYWYRQTLGQGPEFLTYFQNEAQLEKSRLLSDRFSAERPKGSFSTLEIQRTEQGDSAMYLCASSRGLAGLRTDTQYFGPGTRLTVL.

The chain couples TRBV18 to TRBJ1-6; D gene ambiguous. V was shortened by 1 base and J by 3 bases, with 7 bases between the two germline ends. Germline V gene sequence: CDR1 KGHSH, CDR2 LQKENI. The CDR3 sequence is 15 residues long. CDR3 DNA: TGTGCCAGCTCACCACGGGAGAACTATAATTCACCCCTCCACTTT. Translation gives CASSPRENYNSPLHF.

The V gene is TRBV25-1, the J gene TRBJ1-3, with 7 positions matching TRBD1. CDR1 is MGHDK, CDR2 SYGVNS, per germline. The CDR3 length is 15 residues. Trimming cost V 4 bases and J 8 bases; bases outside gene matches: 11. The CDR3 nucleotides read TGTGCCAGCAGTGCCGAGGACAGGCAGAAGGACACCATATATTTT. Its translation is CASSAEDRQKDTIYF.

The chain joins TRBV6-2 or TRBV6-3 to TRBJ1-6; no definite D call. The CDR3 has 16 amino acids. Germline-derived CDR1 and CDR2 are MNHEY and SVGEGT. V lost 0 bases to trimming and J lost 7 bases, with 13 bases between them. The chain's CDR3 is CASSYSIGSGNSPLHF. For the CDR3, the DNA is TGTGCCAGCAGTTACTCGATAGGGTCTGGAAATTCACCCCTCCACTTT.

The rearrangement joins TRBV6-5 to TRBJ2-3; D remains ambiguous. Trimming took 6 bases from V and 2 from J, leaving 12 bases between them. This CDR3 spans 14 amino acids. Germline CDR1 MNHEY, CDR2 SVGAGI. The chain's CDR3 is CASSRDGFTDTQYF. DNA of the CDR3: TGTGCCAGCAGCCGCGACGGATTCACAGATACGCAGTATTTT.

The CDR3 reads CASSGGRAGATLHF. The CDR3, as DNA: TGTGCCAGCAGCGGAGGTAGGGCAGGGGCCACCCTCCACTTT. This sequence joins TRBV9 and TRBJ1-6; tentative D call: TRBD1 (6 bases). This CDR3 region has 14 residues. Germline assignment: CDR1 SGDLS and CDR2 YYNGEE. V was shortened by 3 bases and J by 14 bases, with 18 bases between the two germline ends.

The genes are TRBV3-1 (or the pseudogene TRBV3-2) and TRBJ1-1; D ambiguous. CDR3 length: 13 residues. The V end lost 5 bases, the J end lost 4 bases, and 11 bases lay between the germline ends. Germline loops: CDR1 LGHDT, CDR2 YNNKEL (reference sequence). CDR3 bases: TGTGCCAGCAGCTTGACTCCGAGCACTGAAGCTTTCTTT. This sequence encodes CASSLTPSTEAFF.

The rearrangement joins TRBV6-6 to TRBJ2-3; 10 bases are shared with TRBD2. CDR3 length: 16 residues. From germline, CDR1 is MNHNY and CDR2 SVGAGI (reference sequence). V dropped 8 bases and J dropped 0; count of bases not matched to a gene: 8. Here the CDR3 DNA reads TGTGCCAGCTCAGTCCTAGCGGGGGTTAGCACAGATACGCAGTATTTT. As protein: CASSVLAGVSTDTQYF.

The chain employs TRBV6-1 and TRBJ2-7; perhaps D is TRBD1 or TRBD2 (7 bases each). CDR3 length: 14 amino acids. Germline assignment: CDR1 MNHNS and CDR2 SASEGT. V lost 3 bases and J lost 3, with 12 bases in between. The CDR3, as DNA: TGTGCCAGCAGTGACAGGGGGGGGTTCTACGAGCAGTACTTC. Translating it yields CASSDRGGFYEQYF.

The CDR3 DNA reads TGCGCCAGCAGCCAACCGGGTCGCAGCGGGGAGACCCAGTACTTC. This codes for CASSQPGRSGETQYF. This chain links TRBV4-1 with TRBJ2-5; TRBD2 might be the D (6 bases). V gave up 2 bases and J gave up 5 bases, with 15 bases separating them. There are 15 residues in the CDR3. Looked up from germline, CDR1 is MGHRA and CDR2 is YSYEKL.

The chain employs TRBV18 and TRBJ1-2, with TRBD1 matching 8 bases. The CDR3 is 14 amino acids. Per germline, CDR1 KGHSH and CDR2 LQKENI. The junction had 4 bases not matched to a gene; V was cut back by 1 base and J by 6 bases. CDR3 amino acids: CASSPRQGIDGYTF. The CDR3 DNA reads TGTGCCAGCTCACCACGACAGGGGATTGATGGCTACACCTTC.

This clone appeared once. J is TRBJ2-7 and V is TRBV25-1; D uncertain. This CDR3 is built from 11 residues. Germline CDR1 reads MGHDK; CDR2 reads SYGVNS. Trimming took 3 bases from V and 5 from J, leaving 5 bases between them. The CDR3 nucleotides read TGTGCCAGCAGTGATTTCCACGAGCAGTACTTC. This encodes CASSDFHEQYF.

The V and J genes are TRBV28 and TRBJ2-3, with D tentatively TRBD2 (5 bases). The CDR3 length is 14 residues. Germline V CDR1 and CDR2: MDHEN, SYDVKM. The germline V and J ends were trimmed by 6 bases and 3 bases, with 13 bases remaining between them. The CDR3 is CASRRLGGTDTQYF. CDR3 bases: TGTGCCAGCAGGCGTCTGGGCGGGACAGATACGCAGTATTTT.

The J gene is TRBJ2-7, the V gene TRBV28, with D tentatively TRBD1 (5 bases). Germline CDR1 is MDHEN and CDR2 is SYDVKM. The CDR3 length is 15 residues. The V end lost 2 bases, the J end lost 2 bases, and 13 bases lay between the germline ends. The CDR3 loop is CASSLGSQGTYEQYF. In DNA form, the CDR3 reads TGTGCCAGCAGTTTAGGGTCTCAGGGTACCTACGAGCAGTACTTC.

This clone was found once. This chain joins TRBV6-2 or TRBV6-3 and TRBJ1-5; a weak D match, TRBD1 (5 bases). The CDR3 is 18 amino acids. Germline-derived CDR1 and CDR2 are MNHEY and SVGEGT. Trimming pared 6 bases from V and 0 bases from J, leaving 21 bases between. The CDR3 nucleotides are TGTGCCAGCAGCCTTGATCCCGACAGCGCATATAGCAATCAGCCCCAGCATTTT. Translation: CASSLDPDSAYSNQPQHF.

The chain has TRBV4-1 and TRBJ2-3; D remains unclear. In germline, CDR1 is MGHRA, CDR2 YSYEKL. The CDR3 contains 13 residues. Trimming took 4 bases from V and 0 from J, leaving 5 bases between them. The CDR3 DNA is TGCGCCAGCAGCCCGTCTAGCACAGATACGCAGTATTTT. Residues: CASSPSSTDTQYF.

This chain links TRBV24-1 with TRBJ2-2, with D possibly called TRBD1 or TRBD2 (5 bases each). Per the germline V gene, CDR1 is KGHDR and CDR2 is SFDVKD. This CDR3 comprises 15 residues. The ends were cut back, 7 bases at V and 7 bases at J, with 18 bases in the middle. The CDR3 DNA reads TGTGCCACCAGCCACTCTTCGGGGCTGGTCGGGGAGCTGTTTTTT. Protein: CATSHSSGLVGELFF.

This chain uses TRBV29-1 with TRBJ2-1; no clear D. The germline V and J ends were trimmed by 4 bases and 4 bases, with 11 bases remaining between them. Germline CDR1 SQVTM, CDR2 ANQGSEA. This CDR3 has 13 amino acids. CDR3 DNA: TGCAGCGTTGCAAAGACAACTTACAATGAGCAGTTCTTC. Translated, it gives CSVAKTTYNEQFF.

This chain uses TRBV7-9 with TRBJ1-2, with 7 bases fitting TRBD1. The V gene end was trimmed by 5 bases and the J gene end by 6 bases; junction bases not matched to a gene: 9. The CDR3 sequence is 14 residues long. The V gene's germline CDR1 is SEHNR and CDR2 FQNEAQ (reference sequence). This chain's CDR3 is CASSQVVRGNGYTF. The CDR3 DNA sequence: TGTGCCAGCAGCCAGGTGGTCAGGGGGAATGGCTACACCTTC.

The chain employs TRBV2 and TRBJ2-2; 12 bases fit TRBD2. The CDR3 loop spans 17 amino acids. Trimming at V came to 3 bases and at J to 9 bases, leaving 11 bases not matched to a gene. Per germline, CDR1 SNHLY and CDR2 FYNNEI. Written as DNA, the CDR3 is TGTGCCAGCAGTGAGAACCGACTAGCGGGAGCACGGTGGGAGCTGTTTTTT. Protein: CASSENRLAGARWELFF. Full variable domain (outside the CDR3, taken from reference TRBV2 and TRBJ2-2): EPEVTQTPSHQVTQMGQEVILRCVPISNHLYFYWYRQILGQKVEFLVSFYNNEISEKSEIFDDQFSVERPDGSNFTLKIRSTKLEDSAMYFCASSENRLAGARWELFFGEGSRLTVL.

V gene TRBV5-1 combines with J gene TRBJ1-1; 8 bases are shared with TRBD1. This CDR3 region has 15 residues. Germline CDR1 reads SGHRS; CDR2 reads YFSETQ. The V segment lost 0 bases and the J segment 4 bases; nucleotides outside the gene matches: 5. Written as DNA, the CDR3 is TGCGCCAGCAGCTTGGTGCAGGGGGCAGGCACTGAAGCTTTCTTT. Translated: CASSLVQGAGTEAFF.

The gene calls are TRBV28 and TRBJ1-2; D is unclear. V shed 6 bases and J shed 8 bases, with 13 bases lying between them. The CDR3 sequence is 12 residues long. The germline gives CDR1 MDHEN, CDR2 SYDVKM. The CDR3 loop reads CASSLTGRGYTF. The CDR3 DNA follows: TGTGCCAGCAGCCTTACCGGTCGGGGCTACACCTTC.

The genes are TRBV4-1 and TRBJ1-6; D remains ambiguous. Germline V gene sequence: CDR1 MGHRA, CDR2 YSYEKL. V lost 6 bases and J 7 bases, leaving 7 bases between the germline ends. There are 12 residues in the CDR3. The CDR3, as DNA: TGCGCCAGCAGGGGCCTGAATTCACCCCTCCACTTT. It yields the protein CASRGLNSPLHF.

The chain combines TRBV28 with TRBJ2-1; 10 bases agree with TRBD2. Germline trimming cut 6 bases from V and 4 bases from J; bases unmatched to any gene: 9. The germline V gene has CDR1 MDHEN and CDR2 SYDVKM. This CDR3 spans 16 amino acids. CDR3 nucleotides: TGTGCCAGCAGGAAACCACTAGCGGGGATATACAATGAGCAGTTCTTC. Residues: CASRKPLAGIYNEQFF.

The chain is built from TRBV11-2 and TRBJ1-2; the match to TRBD1 covers 7 bases. CDR3 length: 17 residues. Losses at the gene ends were 1 base for V and 2 bases for J; bases not matched to a gene: 10. The germline CDR1 and CDR2 sequences are SGHAT and FQNNGV. This CDR3 is CASSLAPTGQANYGYTF. The CDR3 region has the DNA TGTGCCAGCAGCTTAGCTCCGACAGGGCAGGCGAACTATGGCTACACCTTC.

The rearrangement uses TRBV9 and TRBJ1-6; unclear D gene. CDR1 and CDR2 from the germline V gene are SGDLS and YYNGEE. V lost 0 bases and J lost 11, with 9 bases in between. The CDR3 runs to 13 residues. The CDR3 DNA reads as TGTGCCAGCAGCGTAGAGGTGGAAACACCCCTCCACTTT. As protein: CASSVEVETPLHF.